This T cell receptor (beta chain) came from a study of vaccination and CD4 T cells after COVID-19. V was cut by 3 bases and J by 11 bases, with 11 bases left in between. The length of the CDR3 is 12 residues. Germline CDR1 reads KGHDR; CDR2 reads SFDVKD. Only a few counts were recorded for this clonotype. Antigen unknown. Cultured CD4+ T cell DNA underwent sequencing with the Oncomine TCR Beta short-read assay. TCRdb re-derived calls from the PCR reads in MiXCR, one entry per CDR3 protein. Here the sample spans approximately 6,500 distinct CDR3 sequences, 49% being singletons. Described treatment: approximately 9-day PBMC culture with coronavirus spike peptide pools or control peptides (ViraFEST assay). From the unexposed donor, CD4+ T cells were collected ahead of the COVID-19 pandemic (2011-2018). Antigen-specific T cells were expanded with peptide pools by ViraFEST, and TCRs were then sequenced. With fresh IL-2 medium, half the medium was replaced on days 3 and 7.

The J gene is TRBJ2-3, the V gene TRBV24-1; D may match TRBD1 or TRBD2 (5 bases each). The receptor's source is a human donor in good health. The sequencing input was CD4+ T cells from blood, cultured in vitro. The CDR3 sequence: CATSDDRDLQYF. CDR3 in DNA: TGTGCCACCAGTGATGACCGGGACCTGCAGTATTTT.